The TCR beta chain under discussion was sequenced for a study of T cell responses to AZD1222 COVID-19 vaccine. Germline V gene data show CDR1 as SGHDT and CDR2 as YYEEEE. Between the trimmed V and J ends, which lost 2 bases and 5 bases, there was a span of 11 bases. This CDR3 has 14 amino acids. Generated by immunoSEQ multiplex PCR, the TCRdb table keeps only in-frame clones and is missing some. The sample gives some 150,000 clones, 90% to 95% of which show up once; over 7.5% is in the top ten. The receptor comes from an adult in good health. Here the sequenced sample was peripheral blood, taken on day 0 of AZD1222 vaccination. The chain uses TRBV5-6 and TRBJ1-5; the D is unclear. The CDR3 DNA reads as TGTGCCAGCAGCTTAGGCGGCAGCTATCAGCCCCAGCATTTT. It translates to CASSLGGSYQPQHF.